This TCR beta chain was observed in a study of cytotoxic CD8 clonotypes in ibrutinib-treated CLL. Study summary: Recorded responses included about 25 partial and 2 complete; following median about 68 months, approximately 14 stayed remitted and about 12 progressed. Response sampling occurred after a median 12 months of treatment (range 6 to 36).

Germline CDR1 MDHEN, CDR2 SYDVKM. The CDR3 contains 13 residues. The V end was cut by 9 bases, the J end by 3 bases, with 13 bases between. Frozen PBMC stocks contributed approximately 1.9 micrograms of genomic DNA to the TCR beta libraries. A 1 in 200,000 to 1 in 1 million T cell depth was the sequencing target. Method: immunoSEQ multiplex PCR; TCRdb's copy keeps in-frame clones and lacks some. The table shows tens of thousands of clones, with under 70% occurring only once. The clonotype was recovered from a human donor with chronic lymphocytic leukemia. The starting material was PBMCs, obtained after 12 months of ibrutinib treatment. The chain is built from TRBV28 and TRBJ2-3, with a weak D call TRBD1 (6 bases). DNA for the CDR3: TGTGCCAGTAACGGACAGCCGACAGATACGCAGTATTTT. Protein sequence: CASNGQPTDTQYF.